This T cell receptor beta chain is drawn from a study of cytotoxic CD8 clonotypes in ibrutinib-treated CLL. Of note for this clone: Its antigen is unidentified.

Depths of 1 in 200,000 to 1 in 1 million T cells were the sequencing target. Libraries were prepared by immunoSEQ multiplex PCR; TCRdb keeps only in-frame clonotypes and omits some of them. In the table there are about 310,000 clones, about 80% of which are singletons. Germline-derived CDR1 and CDR2 are SGHNT and YYREEE (reference sequence). The CDR3 length is 14 residues. V shed 5 bases and J 0 bases; nucleotides not matched to a gene: 5. The study's findings and limits: Clonality (at baseline) was higher than in age-matched healthy donors and tracked circulating CD8+ T-cell counts. Sustained-remission patients were sampled at different times than progressing patients were.

This specimen was PBMCs, taken before ibrutinib treatment. The J gene is TRBJ2-7, the V gene TRBV5-4, with 7 bases fitting TRBD1. This receptor was taken from a human donor with chronic lymphocytic leukemia. CDR3 nucleotide sequence: TGTGCCAGCAGTCAAGACAGGGTCTCCTACGAGCAGTACTTC. As protein: CASSQDRVSYEQYF.